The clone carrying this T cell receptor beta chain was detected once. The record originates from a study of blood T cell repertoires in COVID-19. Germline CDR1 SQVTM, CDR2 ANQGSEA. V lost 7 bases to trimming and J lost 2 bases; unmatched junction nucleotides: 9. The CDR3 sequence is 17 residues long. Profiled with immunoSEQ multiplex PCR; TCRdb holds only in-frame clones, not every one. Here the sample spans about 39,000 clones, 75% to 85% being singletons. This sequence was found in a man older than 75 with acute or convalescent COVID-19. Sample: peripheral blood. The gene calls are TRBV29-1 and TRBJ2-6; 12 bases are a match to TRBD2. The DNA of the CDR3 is TGCAGCGCCCTTCTAGCGGGGGGGCTCGCTGGGGCCAACGTCCTGACTTTC. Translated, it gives CSALLAGGLAGANVLTF. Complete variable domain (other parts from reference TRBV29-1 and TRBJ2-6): SAVISQKPSRDICQRGTSLTIQCQVDSQVTMMFWYRQQPGQSLTLIATANQGSEATYESGFVIDKFPISRPNLTFSTLTVSNMSPEDSSIYLCSALLAGGLAGANVLTFGAGSRLTVL.